The 8 T cell receptor beta chains below were found in one sample sequenced in a study of cytomegalovirus exposure and HLA in healthy donors. The method was immunoSEQ multiplex PCR; TCRdb's version includes in-frame clones alone and lacks a portion of them. Of 150,000 to 200,000 clones detected, 85% appear once; the ten largest clones hold about 17%. Sequencing was carried out using PBMCs. The receptors shown here come from a man aged 18 to 30 in good health and CMV-seropositive.

V gene TRBV9 combines with J gene TRBJ1-1, with 10 bases that match TRBD1. The CDR3 extends over 15 amino acids. V was pared by 2 bases and J by 5 bases, with 6 bases of the junction left unmatched. The germline gives CDR1 SGDLS, CDR2 YYNGEE. The CDR3 DNA follows: TGTGCCAGCAGCGTCGACAGGGGGCCGGGGACTGAAGCTTTCTTT. It specifies CASSVDRGPGTEAFF. Filled out from reference TRBV9 and TRBJ1-1, the complete variable domain reads DSGVTQTPKHLITATGQRVTLRCSPRSGDLSVYWYQQSLDQGLQFLIQYYNGEERAKGNILERFSAQQFPDLHSELNLSSLELGDSALYFCASSVDRGPGTEAFFGQGTRLTVV.

This clone was counted a few times. The CDR3 sequence is CAWSIWTGAYEQYF. As DNA, the CDR3 is TGTGCCTGGAGTATCTGGACAGGTGCCTACGAGCAGTACTTC. V is TRBV30 and J is TRBJ2-7, with 7 bases that match TRBD1. Losses at the gene ends were 2 bases for V and 2 bases for J; bases not matched to a gene: 6. This CDR3 has 14 amino acids. Germline V gene sequence: CDR1 GTSNPN, CDR2 SVGIG (reference sequence).

The genes are TRBV28 and TRBJ1-6; weak D call: TRBD1 (5 bases). Germline lookup yields CDR1 MDHEN and CDR2 SYDVKM. This CDR3 region has 14 residues. V was pared by 3 bases and J by 14 bases, with 17 bases between. The CDR3 loop is CASSLGQYPWSLHF. The CDR3 bases are TGTGCCAGCAGTTTGGGGCAGTATCCTTGGTCCCTCCACTTT.

This clone was seen once. J is TRBJ2-1 and V is TRBV5-4; 10 bases map to TRBD2. CDR3 length equals 15 residues. Looked up from germline, CDR1 is SGHNT and CDR2 is YYREEE (reference sequence). V shed 4 bases, J shed 7 bases, and the junction held 8 bases outside the gene matches. CDR3 sequence (DNA): TGTGCCAGCAGCGAGACAGCGGGGGGGCTGAATGAGCAGTTCTTC. It yields the protein CASSETAGGLNEQFF.

The V call is TRBV28, the J call TRBJ1-5; 7 bases agree with TRBD1. Germline V gene lookup returns CDR1 MDHEN and CDR2 SYDVKM. Trimming at V came to 6 bases and at J to 6 bases, leaving 11 bases not matched to a gene. The CDR3 consists of 15 residues. The CDR3 DNA reads TGTGCCAGCAGCTTCGAACAGGGGATGGCTCAGCCCCAGCATTTT. Translated, it gives CASSFEQGMAQPQHF.

The genes are TRBV4-1 and TRBJ2-2, with D possibly being TRBD1 (5 bases). Looked up from germline, CDR1 is MGHRA and CDR2 is YSYEKL. V gave up 0 bases and J gave up 6 bases, with 11 bases separating them. This CDR3 has 15 amino acids. Here the CDR3 reads CASSQEAGKAGELFF. DNA of the CDR3: TGCGCCAGCAGCCAAGAGGCAGGGAAGGCCGGGGAGCTGTTTTTT.

The rearrangement links TRBV7-2 to TRBJ2-7, with 9 bases aligning to TRBD1. V shed 5 bases and J 4 bases; nucleotides not matched to a gene: 6. Germline CDR1 reads SGHTA; CDR2 reads FQGNSA. The CDR3 extends over 14 amino acids. CDR3 DNA: TGTGCCAGCAGCCCGGACAGGGGACGGTACGAGCAGTACTTC. The encoded protein is CASSPDRGRYEQYF. The complete variable domain, with remaining parts taken from reference TRBV7-2 and TRBJ2-7, reads GAGVSQSPSNKVTEKGKDVELRCDPISGHTALYWYRQSLGQGLEFLIYFQGNSAPDKSGLPSDRFSAERTGGSVSTLTIQRTQQEDSAVYLCASSPDRGRYEQYFGPGTRLTVT.

J is TRBJ1-5 and V is TRBV18; possibly TRBD1 for D (6 bases). The CDR3 has 16 amino acids. Germline assignment: CDR1 KGHSH and CDR2 LQKENI. The V gene lost 6 bases and the J gene lost 7 bases, with 22 bases spanning the gap. The CDR3 loop is CASSSLSNREGQPQHF. The CDR3 nucleotides are TGTGCCAGCTCTTCCCTTTCCAACAGGGAGGGACAGCCCCAGCATTTT.